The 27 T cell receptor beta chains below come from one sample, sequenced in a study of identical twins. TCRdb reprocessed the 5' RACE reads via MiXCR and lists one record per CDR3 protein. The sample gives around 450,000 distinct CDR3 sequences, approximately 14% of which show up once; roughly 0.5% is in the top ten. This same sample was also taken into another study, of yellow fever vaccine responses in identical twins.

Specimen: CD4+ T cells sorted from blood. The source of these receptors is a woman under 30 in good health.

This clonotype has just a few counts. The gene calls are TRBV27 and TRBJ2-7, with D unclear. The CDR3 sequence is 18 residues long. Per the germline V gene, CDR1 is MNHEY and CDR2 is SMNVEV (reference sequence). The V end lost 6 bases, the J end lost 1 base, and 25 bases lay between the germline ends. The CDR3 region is CASSPKVGRSPPSYEQYF. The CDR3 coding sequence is TGTGCCAGCAGCCCTAAGGTCGGCAGGAGTCCCCCATCCTACGAGCAGTACTTC.

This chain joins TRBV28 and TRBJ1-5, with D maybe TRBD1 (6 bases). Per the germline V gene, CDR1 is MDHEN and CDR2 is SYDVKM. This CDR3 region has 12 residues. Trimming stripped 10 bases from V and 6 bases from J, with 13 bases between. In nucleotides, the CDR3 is TGTGCCACCGAGGGGGTTAGTCAGCCCCAGCATTTT. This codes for CATEGVSQPQHF.

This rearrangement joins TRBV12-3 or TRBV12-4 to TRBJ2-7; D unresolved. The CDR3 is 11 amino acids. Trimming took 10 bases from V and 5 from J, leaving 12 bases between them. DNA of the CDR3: TGTGCCACCGGAACCCGGAACGAGCAGTACTTC. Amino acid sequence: CATGTRNEQYF.

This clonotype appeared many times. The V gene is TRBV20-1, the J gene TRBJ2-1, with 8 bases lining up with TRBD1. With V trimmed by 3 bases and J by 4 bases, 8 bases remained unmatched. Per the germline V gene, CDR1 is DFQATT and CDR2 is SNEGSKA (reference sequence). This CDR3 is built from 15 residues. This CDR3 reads CSARTRDRTYNEQFF. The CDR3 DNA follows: TGCAGTGCTAGGACGCGGGACAGGACTTACAATGAGCAGTTCTTC.

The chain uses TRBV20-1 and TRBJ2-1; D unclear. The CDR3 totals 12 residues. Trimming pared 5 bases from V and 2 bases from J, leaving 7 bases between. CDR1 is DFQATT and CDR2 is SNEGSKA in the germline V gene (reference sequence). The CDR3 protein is CSAPLTYNEQFF. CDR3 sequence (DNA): TGCAGTGCTCCGTTAACCTACAATGAGCAGTTCTTC.

The CDR3: CASSVRGGASTEAFF. The CDR3 bases are TGTGCCAGCAGCGTACGGGGGGGAGCAAGCACTGAAGCTTTCTTT. The gene calls are TRBV9 and TRBJ1-1, with a weak D call TRBD1 (5 bases). The CDR3 is made up of 15 amino acids. V shed 1 base and J shed 4 bases, with 14 bases lying between them. The germline V gene encodes CDR1 SGDLS and CDR2 YYNGEE.

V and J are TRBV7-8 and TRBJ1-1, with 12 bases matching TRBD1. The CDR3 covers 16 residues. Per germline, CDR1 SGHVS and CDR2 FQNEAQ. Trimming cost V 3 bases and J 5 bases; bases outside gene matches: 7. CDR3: CASSLWDRGLYTEAFF. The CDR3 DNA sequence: TGTGCCAGCAGCTTGTGGGACAGGGGGCTGTATACTGAAGCTTTCTTT.

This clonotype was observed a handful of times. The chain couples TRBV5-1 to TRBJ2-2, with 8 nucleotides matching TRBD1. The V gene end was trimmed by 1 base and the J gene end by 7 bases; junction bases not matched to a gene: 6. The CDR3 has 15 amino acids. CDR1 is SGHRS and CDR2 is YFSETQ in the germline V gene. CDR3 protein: CASSLSGQGSGELFF. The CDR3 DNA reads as TGCGCCAGCAGCTTGTCAGGACAGGGAAGCGGGGAGCTGTTTTTT.

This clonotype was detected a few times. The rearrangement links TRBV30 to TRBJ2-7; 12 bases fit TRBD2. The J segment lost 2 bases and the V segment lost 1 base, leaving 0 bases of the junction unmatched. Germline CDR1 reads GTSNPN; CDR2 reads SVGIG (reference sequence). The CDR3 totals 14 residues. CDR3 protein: CAWSGTSGAYEQYF. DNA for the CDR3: TGTGCCTGGAGTGGGACTAGCGGGGCCTACGAGCAGTACTTC.

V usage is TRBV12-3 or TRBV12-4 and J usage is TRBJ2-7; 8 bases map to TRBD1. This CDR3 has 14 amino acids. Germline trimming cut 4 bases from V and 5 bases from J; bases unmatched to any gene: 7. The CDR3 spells CASSSRTGWNEQYF. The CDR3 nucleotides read TGTGCCAGCAGTTCAAGGACAGGGTGGAACGAGCAGTACTTC.

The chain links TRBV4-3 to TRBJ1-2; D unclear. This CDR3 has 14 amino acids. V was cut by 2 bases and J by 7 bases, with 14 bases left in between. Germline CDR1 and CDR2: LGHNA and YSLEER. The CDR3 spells CASSQKIGPSGYTF. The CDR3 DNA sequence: TGCGCCAGCAGCCAAAAGATCGGTCCTTCTGGCTACACCTTC.

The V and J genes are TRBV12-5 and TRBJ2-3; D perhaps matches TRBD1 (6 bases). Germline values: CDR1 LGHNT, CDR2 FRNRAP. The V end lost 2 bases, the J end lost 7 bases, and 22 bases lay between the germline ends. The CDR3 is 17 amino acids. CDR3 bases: TGTGCTAGTGGTTTGACGGGATGGGGACGCACAGGGTATACGCAGTATTTT. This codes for CASGLTGWGRTGYTQYF.

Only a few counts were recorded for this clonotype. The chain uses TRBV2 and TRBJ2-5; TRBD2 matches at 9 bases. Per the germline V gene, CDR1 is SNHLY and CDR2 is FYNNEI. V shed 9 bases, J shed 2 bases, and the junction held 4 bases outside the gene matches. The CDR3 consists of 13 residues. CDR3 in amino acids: CARSGGQQETQYF. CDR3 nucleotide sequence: TGTGCCAGAAGCGGGGGGCAGCAAGAGACCCAGTACTTC. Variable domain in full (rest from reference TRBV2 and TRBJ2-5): EPEVTQTPSHQVTQMGQEVILRCVPISNHLYFYWYRQILGQKVEFLVSFYNNEISEKSEIFDDQFSVERPDGSNFTLKIRSTKLEDSAMYFCARSGGQQETQYFGPGTRLLVL.

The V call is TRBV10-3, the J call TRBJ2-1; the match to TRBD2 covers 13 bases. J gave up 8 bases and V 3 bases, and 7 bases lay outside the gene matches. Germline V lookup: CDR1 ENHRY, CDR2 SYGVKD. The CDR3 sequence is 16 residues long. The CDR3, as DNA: TGTGCCATCAGTGACGAACGACTAGCGGGGGGTGATGAGCAGTTCTTC. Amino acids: CAISDERLAGGDEQFF.

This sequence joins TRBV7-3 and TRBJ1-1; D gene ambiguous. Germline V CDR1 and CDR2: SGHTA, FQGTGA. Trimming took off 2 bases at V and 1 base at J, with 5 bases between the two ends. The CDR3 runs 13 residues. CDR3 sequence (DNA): TGTGCCAGCAGCTTACAGCCGAACACTGAAGCTTTCTTT. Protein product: CASSLQPNTEAFF.

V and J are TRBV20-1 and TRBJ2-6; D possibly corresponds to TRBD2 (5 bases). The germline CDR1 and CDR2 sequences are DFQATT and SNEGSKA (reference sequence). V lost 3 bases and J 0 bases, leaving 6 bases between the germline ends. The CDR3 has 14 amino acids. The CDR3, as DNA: TGCAGTGCTAGGGACTTCTCTGGGGCCAACGTCCTGACTTTC. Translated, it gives CSARDFSGANVLTF.

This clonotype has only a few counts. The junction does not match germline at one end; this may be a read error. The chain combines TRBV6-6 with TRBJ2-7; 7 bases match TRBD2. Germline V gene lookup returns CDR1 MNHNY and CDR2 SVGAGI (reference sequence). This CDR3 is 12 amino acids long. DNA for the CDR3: TGTGCCAGCAGTTACTCGGGCTCTAGCGGTATCTTC. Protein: CASSYSGSSGIF.

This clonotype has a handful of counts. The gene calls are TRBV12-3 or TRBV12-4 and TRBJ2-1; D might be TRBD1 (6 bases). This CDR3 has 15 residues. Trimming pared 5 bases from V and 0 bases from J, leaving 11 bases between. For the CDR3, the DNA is TGTGCCAGCAGTGATACAGGGAGCTCCTACAATGAGCAGTTCTTC. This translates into CASSDTGSSYNEQFF.

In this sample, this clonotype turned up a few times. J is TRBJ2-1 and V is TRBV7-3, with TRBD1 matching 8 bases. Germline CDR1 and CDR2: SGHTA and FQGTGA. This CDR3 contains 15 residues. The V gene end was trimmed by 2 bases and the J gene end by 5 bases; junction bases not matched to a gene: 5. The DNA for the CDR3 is TGTGCCAGCAGCTTAGGTGGACAGGGCCACAATGAGCAGTTCTTC. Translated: CASSLGGQGHNEQFF.

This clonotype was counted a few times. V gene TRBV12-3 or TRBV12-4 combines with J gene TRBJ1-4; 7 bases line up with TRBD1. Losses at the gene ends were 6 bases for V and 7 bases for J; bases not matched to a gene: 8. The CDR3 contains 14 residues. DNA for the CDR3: TGTGCCAGCAGGCTAGGGGGCGAAGGTGAAAAACTGTTTTTT. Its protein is CASRLGGEGEKLFF.

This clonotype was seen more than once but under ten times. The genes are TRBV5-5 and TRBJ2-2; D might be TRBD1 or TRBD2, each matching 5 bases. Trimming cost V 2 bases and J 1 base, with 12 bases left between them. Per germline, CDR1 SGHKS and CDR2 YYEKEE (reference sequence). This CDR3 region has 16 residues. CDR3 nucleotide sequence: TGTGCCAGCAGCTTCGGGACGGAGCTGAACACCGGGGAGCTGTTTTTT. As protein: CASSFGTELNTGELFF.

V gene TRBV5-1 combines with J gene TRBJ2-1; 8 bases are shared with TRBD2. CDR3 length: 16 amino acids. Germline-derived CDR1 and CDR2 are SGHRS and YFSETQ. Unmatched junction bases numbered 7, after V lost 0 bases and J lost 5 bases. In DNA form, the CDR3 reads TGCGCCAGCAGCTTGGTCCCAGCGGGAGAAGACAATGAGCAGTTCTTC. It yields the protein CASSLVPAGEDNEQFF.

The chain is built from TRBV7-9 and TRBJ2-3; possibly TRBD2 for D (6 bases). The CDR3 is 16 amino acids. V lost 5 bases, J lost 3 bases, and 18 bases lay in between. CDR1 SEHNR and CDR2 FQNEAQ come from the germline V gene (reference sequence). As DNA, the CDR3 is TGTGCCAGCAGCCCCATCCCCGGGGGTATGACAGATACGCAGTATTTT. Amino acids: CASSPIPGGMTDTQYF.

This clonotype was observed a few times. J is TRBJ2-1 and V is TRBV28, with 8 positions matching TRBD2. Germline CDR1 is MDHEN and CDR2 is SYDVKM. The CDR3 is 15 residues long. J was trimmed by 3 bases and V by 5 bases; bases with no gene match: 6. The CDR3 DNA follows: TGTGCCAGCAGTGTCCCGGGGACTAGCTACAATGAGCAGTTCTTC. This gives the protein CASSVPGTSYNEQFF.

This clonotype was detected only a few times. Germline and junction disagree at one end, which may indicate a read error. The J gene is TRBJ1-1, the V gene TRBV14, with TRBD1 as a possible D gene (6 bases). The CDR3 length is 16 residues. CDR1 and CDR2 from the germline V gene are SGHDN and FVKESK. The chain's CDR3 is CASSQARGGANTEAFF. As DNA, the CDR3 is TGTGCCAGCAGTCAAGCAAGGGGGGGGGCGAACACTGAAGCTTTCTTT.

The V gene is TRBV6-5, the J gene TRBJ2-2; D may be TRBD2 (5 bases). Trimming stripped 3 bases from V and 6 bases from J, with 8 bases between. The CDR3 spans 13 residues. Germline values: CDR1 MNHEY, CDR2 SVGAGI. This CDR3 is CASSYVGAGELFF. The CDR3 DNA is TGTGCCAGCAGTTATGTGGGAGCCGGGGAGCTGTTTTTT.

CDR3 region: CSARDPWTSGRPDTQYF. The CDR3, as DNA: TGCAGTGCTAGAGATCCCTGGACTAGCGGGAGACCAGATACGCAGTATTTT. The V call is TRBV20-1, the J call TRBJ2-3; 13 bases are shared with TRBD2. The CDR3 has 17 residues. Germline V gene sequence: CDR1 DFQATT, CDR2 SNEGSKA (reference sequence). With 0 bases clipped from V and 4 bases from J, the junction kept 7 bases outside the gene matches.